Presented here are 21 T cell receptor beta chains from one specimen sequenced in a study of CD8 T cells in ankylosing spondylitis. TCRdb reprocessed the 5' RACE reads with MiXCR, giving one entry per CDR3 protein. The sample shows fewer than 250,000 distinct CDR3 sequences, roughly 26% of them seen only once. The source material was blood, either unsorted or a sorted T cell fraction (not recorded which). These receptors were taken from a male donor with ankylosing spondylitis or in good health (not recorded which).

This clonotype was seen many times. This chain uses TRBV4-3 with TRBJ2-5; 10 nucleotides align to TRBD1. Germline V gene lookup returns CDR1 LGHNA and CDR2 YSLEER. The length of the CDR3 is 16 residues. V shed 1 base and J 4 bases; nucleotides not matched to a gene: 6. CDR3 sequence: CASSQGGGQGRETQYF. The CDR3 DNA reads TGCGCCAGCAGCCAAGGTGGGGGACAGGGGCGAGAGACCCAGTACTTC.

In its sample, this clonotype was seen many times. This chain joins TRBV20-1 and TRBJ1-5, with 10 bases aligning to TRBD1. The germline V gene encodes CDR1 DFQATT and CDR2 SNEGSKA (reference sequence). This CDR3 spans 12 amino acids. J gave up 6 bases and V 6 bases, and 2 bases lay outside the gene matches. The DNA for the CDR3 is TGCAGTGCCAGGACAGGGGGTCAGCCCCAGCATTTT. Translated, it gives CSARTGGQPQHF.

The gene calls are TRBV5-6 and TRBJ2-3, with D uncertain. V was pared by 3 bases and J by 6 bases, with 14 bases between. Germline V gene data show CDR1 as SGHDT and CDR2 as YYEEEE. The CDR3 sequence is 14 residues long. The CDR3 region has the DNA TGTGCCAGCAGCTACCCCTCGCCCGGGGATACGCAGTATTTT. Protein product: CASSYPSPGDTQYF.

V usage is TRBV20-1 and J usage is TRBJ1-5; a possible D gene is TRBD1 (6 bases). Trimming left V 4 bases short and J 0 bases short, with 13 bases between. In germline, CDR1 is DFQATT, CDR2 SNEGSKA (reference sequence). The CDR3 runs to 15 residues. DNA of the CDR3: TGCAGTGCTATCAGGGGAAGTATTAGCAATCAGCCCCAGCATTTT. Translating gives CSAIRGSISNQPQHF.

This clonotype was counted many times. The chain is built from TRBV6-5 and TRBJ1-1; possibly TRBD1 for D (6 bases). Trimming removed 5 bases from V and 4 bases from J, with 14 bases in between. Germline V gives CDR1 MNHEY, CDR2 SVGAGI. The CDR3 totals 14 residues. CDR3 sequence (DNA): TGTGCCAGCAGTATACAGGGCGTTGGCACTGAAGCTTTCTTT. It yields the protein CASSIQGVGTEAFF.

This clonotype was observed many times. The rearrangement links TRBV20-1 to TRBJ1-1; D is uncertain. The CDR3 is 14 residues long. Looked up from germline, CDR1 is DFQATT and CDR2 is SNEGSKA (reference sequence). Trimming stripped 0 bases from V and 5 bases from J, with 13 bases between. In DNA, the CDR3 is TGCAGTGCTAGAGATGTGGGTTCGGCAACTGAAGCTTTCTTT. Translated, it gives CSARDVGSATEAFF.

The V and J genes are TRBV20-1 and TRBJ2-3; TRBD2 matches at 8 bases. The CDR3 is 12 amino acids. The V gene end was trimmed by 5 bases and the J gene end by 9 bases; junction bases not matched to a gene: 7. CDR1 and CDR2 (germline): DFQATT, SNEGSKA (reference sequence). DNA for the CDR3: TGCAGTGCTGGAACAGCGGGAGTCACGCAGTATTTT. As protein: CSAGTAGVTQYF.

V is TRBV6-5 and J is TRBJ1-6; TRBD1 agrees at 11 bases. This CDR3 is 16 amino acids long. Germline CDR1 MNHEY, CDR2 SVGAGI. V shed 4 bases, J shed 12 bases, and the junction held 11 bases outside the gene matches. This chain's CDR3 is CASSSGLGTGGRPLHF. CDR3 nucleotide sequence: TGTGCCAGCAGTTCGGGTTTAGGGACAGGGGGTAGACCCCTCCACTTT.

In its sample, this clonotype was seen a few times. V gene TRBV29-1 combines with J gene TRBJ2-2, with D unclear. In germline, CDR1 is SQVTM, CDR2 ANQGSEA. This CDR3 comprises 13 residues. V was shortened by 6 bases and J by 8 bases, with 16 bases between the two germline ends. The CDR3: CSVDKTATGELFF. Here the CDR3 DNA reads TGCAGCGTCGACAAAACAGCAACAGGGGAGCTGTTTTTT.

This clonotype was detected many times. The rearrangement joins TRBV12-3 or TRBV12-4 to TRBJ2-5; no definite D call. This CDR3 spans 14 amino acids. V dropped 6 bases and J dropped 5 bases, with 16 bases sitting between them. CDR3: CASRYRGLDETQYF. The CDR3 DNA follows: TGTGCCAGCAGGTACCGTGGCCTAGATGAGACCCAGTACTTC.

This chain's CDR3 is CSARSGGLRPGDTQYF. The CDR3 DNA reads TGCAGTGCGAGGTCTGGAGGGCTCCGACCGGGGGATACGCAGTATTTT. The V gene is TRBV20-1, the J gene TRBJ2-3; D is perhaps TRBD2 (6 bases). V gave up 6 bases and J gave up 6 bases, with 25 bases separating them. Germline V lookup: CDR1 DFQATT, CDR2 SNEGSKA (reference sequence). The CDR3 extends over 16 amino acids.

This clonotype was seen repeatedly, ten times or more. This rearrangement joins TRBV11-3 to TRBJ2-1; 9 positions match TRBD2. The V gene end was trimmed by 5 bases and the J gene end by 4 bases; junction bases not matched to a gene: 9. The V gene's germline CDR1 is SGHNT and CDR2 YENEEA. The length of the CDR3 is 16 residues. The CDR3 DNA sequence: TGTGCCAGCAGCCCTGCCGGACTAGCGATTTACAATGAGCAGTTCTTC. Protein: CASSPAGLAIYNEQFF.

This clonotype was recorded at least ten times. The chain links TRBV7-2 to TRBJ1-3; 8 positions match TRBD1. There are 15 residues in the CDR3. The germline V gene has CDR1 SGHTA and CDR2 FQGNSA. The V gene end was trimmed by 2 bases and the J gene end by 8 bases; junction bases not matched to a gene: 8. The CDR3 bases are TGTGCCAGCAGCTTAAAGCAGGGGGCGCGGGACACCATATATTTT. Translating gives CASSLKQGARDTIYF.

In its sample, this clonotype was seen a few times. The rearrangement uses TRBV20-1 and TRBJ2-5; D gene unclear. V lost 3 bases, J lost 1 base, and 9 bases lay in between. Germline loops: CDR1 DFQATT, CDR2 SNEGSKA (reference sequence). The CDR3 totals 13 residues. The CDR3 is CSARGGGQETQYF. The CDR3 coding sequence is TGCAGTGCTAGGGGTGGCGGCCAAGAGACCCAGTACTTC.

This clonotype has a count of ten or more. This chain links TRBV15 with TRBJ2-3; D gene ambiguous. Deletions cut 7 bases from V and 4 bases from J, with 9 bases between. Per germline, CDR1 LNHNV and CDR2 YYDKDF (reference sequence). CDR3 length equals 12 residues. Here the CDR3 reads CATTAGADTQYF. For the CDR3, the DNA is TGTGCCACCACCGCTGGGGCAGATACGCAGTATTTT.

This clonotype was counted ten times or more. The chain joins TRBV4-1 to TRBJ2-3; tentative D call: TRBD1 (5 bases). The CDR3 has 14 amino acids. V was cut by 2 bases and J by 0 bases, with 6 bases left in between. CDR1 and CDR2 (germline): MGHRA, YSYEKL. For the CDR3, the DNA is TGCGCCAGCAGCCAAACAGGCAGCACAGATACGCAGTATTTT. Translated, it gives CASSQTGSTDTQYF.

This clonotype came up many times. The J gene is TRBJ2-1, the V gene TRBV5-1; TRBD1 or TRBD2 may be the D gene (5 bases each). V lost 4 bases, J lost 4 bases, and 15 bases lay in between. The CDR3 extends over 15 amino acids. The germline CDR1 and CDR2 sequences are SGHRS and YFSETQ. The CDR3 here is CASSRGAPGYNEQFF. CDR3 nucleotide sequence: TGCGCCAGCAGCAGAGGGGCGCCAGGATACAATGAGCAGTTCTTC.

This clonotype was recorded a few times. The V call is TRBV20-1, the J call TRBJ1-5, with 7 bases lining up with TRBD1. The CDR3 has 15 amino acids. J was trimmed by 3 bases and V by 0 bases; bases with no gene match: 5. Germline V gives CDR1 DFQATT, CDR2 SNEGSKA (reference sequence). The CDR3 loop reads CSARDPGTANQPQHF. CDR3 DNA sequence: TGCAGTGCTAGAGATCCTGGGACAGCCAATCAGCCCCAGCATTTT.

The rearrangement links TRBV20-1 to TRBJ1-4; 8 positions match TRBD1. From germline, CDR1 is DFQATT and CDR2 SNEGSKA (reference sequence). This CDR3 contains 15 residues. V lost 0 bases and J lost 8; bases outside the gene matches: 8. The CDR3 here is CSARDRSQGGEKLFF. The CDR3 nucleotides are TGCAGTGCTAGAGATAGGTCACAGGGGGGAGAAAAACTGTTTTTT.

This clonotype was detected ten times or more. CDR3 DNA sequence: TGTGCCAGCTTCAGGGGGGGAAACCCGGGGAATGAGCAGTTCTTC. It codes for CASFRGGNPGNEQFF. V is TRBV7-9 and J is TRBJ2-1, with D perhaps given as TRBD1 or TRBD2 (7 bases each). Germline-derived CDR1 and CDR2 are SEHNR and FQNEAQ (reference sequence). Trimming pared 8 bases from V and 7 bases from J, leaving 21 bases between. The CDR3 sequence is 15 residues long.

This clonotype was detected ten times or more. The rearrangement uses TRBV18 and TRBJ2-1; 13 positions agree with TRBD2. Germline V CDR1 and CDR2: KGHSH, LQKENI. J gave up 10 bases and V 0 bases, and 9 bases lay outside the gene matches. The CDR3 is 17 residues long. The CDR3 nucleotides read TGTGCCAGCTCACCACCAGCACTAGCGGGAGGGTTAGGCGAGCAGTTCTTC. Translating it yields CASSPPALAGGLGEQFF.